This section outlines one TCR beta chain sequence together with its context. This entry comes from a study of CD8 T cells in Susac syndrome. Random hexamers were used to reverse transcribe the RNA input (about 0.5 to 1 ug). In TCRdb, the immunoSEQ multiplex PCR reads were re-called with MiXCR into one record per CDR3 protein. The data contain about 150,000 distinct CDR3 sequences, approximately 93% of them singletons. CDR3 size: 15 residues. Germline V gene data show CDR1 as SGHNT and CDR2 as YYREEE (reference sequence). J lost 1 base, V lost 1 base, and 2 bases had no gene match. The chain uses TRBV5-4 and TRBJ2-3; 8 nucleotides agree with TRBD2. Input material: CD8+ T cells from PBMCs. This TCR was recovered from a human donor with multiple sclerosis. DNA of the CDR3: TGTGCCAGCAGCTTGACGGGGGGGGGCACAGATACGCAGTATTTT. This encodes CASSLTGGGTDTQYF.